This T cell receptor beta chain was identified during a study of brain T cells in children with intractable seizures. General observations from the study: Clones missing pre-surgery may reflect undersampling of that blood sample. Viral specificity was inferred only from CDR3 similarity; HCMV serostatus was unknown.

The sequenced cases were selected for having the highest brain T cell transcript signatures. A note on this clone: The antigen is not known.

TCRdb's copy holds only in-frame clones and misses some; the assay was immunoSEQ multiplex PCR. The profile shows under 45,000 clones, approximately 92% of them singletons. This clonotype was obtained from a girl aged 2 to 10 with tuberous sclerosis and intractable seizures. The source was peripheral blood, collected at surgery.

CDR3 sequence: CASSSWRGGTSYEQYF. Written as DNA, the CDR3 is TGTGCCAGCAGTTCCTGGCGGGGGGGAACTTCCTACGAGCAGTACTTC. The V and J genes are TRBV27 and TRBJ2-7; the match to TRBD2 covers 9 bases. The CDR3 totals 16 residues. CDR1 and CDR2 (germline): MNHEY, SMNVEV (reference sequence). Trimming removed 4 bases from V and 1 base from J; junction bases left unmatched: 8.